The rows below give T cell receptor beta chains drawn from one sample of a study of beta chain features in type 1 diabetes. The assay was immunoSEQ multiplex PCR, and TCRdb's table has in-frame clones only and misses some. Found here are 350,000 to 400,000 clones, roughly 12% of them singletons; the top ten hold about 0.01%. Sequenced input: naive CD4+ T cells from blood. Receptors were obtained from a young woman with type 1 diabetes. CDR3s include the opening cysteine and the closing phenylalanine or tryptophan. The order of the fields is D gene, clone size, V gene, J gene, CDR3 DNA, CDR3 protein. D genes are given only for firm matches. Clone size is given for some rows only: seen once, a few or many times, or a class if the clone is expanded.

D gene: .
clone size: .
V gene: TRBV28
J gene: TRBJ2-4
CDR3 DNA: TGTGCCAGCAGTTTAGCAGGGCCACACATTCAGTACTTC
CDR3 protein: CASSLAGPHIQYF

D gene: TRBD2
clone size: .
V gene: TRBV18
J gene: TRBJ2-1
CDR3 DNA: TGTGCCAGCTCGCGGGGGTCCCGGGACTACCAACCAGAGGGTTTCTTC
CDR3 protein: CASSRGSRDYQPEGFF

D gene: .
clone size: .
V gene: TRBV29-1
J gene: TRBJ1-5
CDR3 DNA: TGCAGCGGAGTTCCTGGAGATAATAGCAATCAGCCCCAGCATTTT
CDR3 protein: CSGVPGDNSNQPQHF

D gene: .
clone size: few
V gene: TRBV7-2
J gene: TRBJ2-5
CDR3 DNA: TGTGCCAGCAGCCTTTCCCAGGGGGAGACCCAGTACTTC
CDR3 protein: CASSLSQGETQYF

D gene: TRBD2
clone size: few
V gene: TRBV18
J gene: TRBJ2-2
CDR3 DNA: TGTGCCAGCTCGCTACTAGCGGACGCGAACACCGGGGAGCTGTTTTTT
CDR3 protein: CASSLLADANTGELFF

D gene: .
clone size: .
V gene: TRBV30
J gene: TRBJ2-3
CDR3 DNA: TGTGCCTGGACCCGTGGGGGACTGGGACCGCAGTATTTT
CDR3 protein: CAWTRGGLGPQYF

D gene: .
clone size: .
V gene: TRBV18
J gene: TRBJ1-1
CDR3 DNA: TGTGCCAGCTCACCACGGTCGGGTTTGAACACTGAAGCTTTCTTT
CDR3 protein: CASSPRSGLNTEAFF

D gene: .
clone size: .
V gene: TRBV6-5
J gene: TRBJ1-2
CDR3 DNA: TGTGCCAGCAGTCTAGACAGCCCCTATGGCTACACCTTC
CDR3 protein: CASSLDSPYGYTF

D gene: .
clone size: few
V gene: TRBV7-9
J gene: TRBJ1-4
CDR3 DNA: TGTGCCAGCAGTGAGACAGAGAAACTGTTTTTT
CDR3 protein: CASSETEKLFF

D gene: TRBD1
clone size: .
V gene: TRBV30
J gene: TRBJ1-5
CDR3 DNA: TGTGCCTGGAGCGCCGGACAGGGGAGGAATCAGCCCCAGCATTTT
CDR3 protein: CAWSAGQGRNQPQHF

D gene: TRBD1
clone size: few
V gene: TRBV19
J gene: TRBJ1-2
CDR3 DNA: TGTGCCAGTAGGAACAGGGGCGGCTACACCTTC
CDR3 protein: CASRNRGGYTF

D gene: TRBD2
clone size: .
V gene: TRBV28
J gene: TRBJ2-7
CDR3 DNA: TGTGCCAGCGCTTTGCGGGGGGGAGGGCCCTACGAGCAGTACTTC
CDR3 protein: CASALRGGGPYEQYF

D gene: .
clone size: few
V gene: TRBV19
J gene: TRBJ1-2
CDR3 DNA: TGTGCCTCCTTCGGGATCCGGGACTTTGGCTACACCTTC
CDR3 protein: CASFGIRDFGYTF

D gene: TRBD2
clone size: few
V gene: TRBV30
J gene: TRBJ2-7
CDR3 DNA: TGTGCCTGGAGTGTAAGGGGGCTAGCGGGAGGCGGCGAGCAGTACTTC
CDR3 protein: CAWSVRGLAGGGEQYF

D gene: TRBD2
clone size: .
V gene: TRBV28
J gene: TRBJ2-3
CDR3 DNA: TGTGCCAGCCAGCGGGAGTCGGCAGATACGCAGTATTTT
CDR3 protein: CASQRESADTQYF

D gene: TRBD1
clone size: .
V gene: TRBV6-5
J gene: TRBJ2-3
CDR3 DNA: TGTGCCAGCAGTTATCGGGACAGGGCGAGCACAGATACGCAGTATTTT
CDR3 protein: CASSYRDRASTDTQYF

D gene: .
clone size: .
V gene: TRBV11-1
J gene: TRBJ1-2
CDR3 DNA: TGTGCCAGCAGCTTAAGATTTCCGATGAACAGGGTCCCTACGACCTTC
CDR3 protein: CASSLRFPMNRVPTTF

D gene: .
clone size: few
V gene: TRBV7-2
J gene: TRBJ1-5
CDR3 DNA: TGTGCCAGCAGCATCAAGGGGCCCTGGGTGGGTCAGCCCCAGCATTTT
CDR3 protein: CASSIKGPWVGQPQHF

D gene: .
clone size: .
V gene: TRBV11-2
J gene: TRBJ2-7
CDR3 DNA: TGTGCCAGCAGCCCTGGACACGGATTCTCCTACGAGCAGTACTTC
CDR3 protein: CASSPGHGFSYEQYF

D gene: .
clone size: .
V gene: TRBV4-2
J gene: TRBJ2-2
CDR3 DNA: TGTGCCAGCAGCCACCCAGGGATGAACACCGGGGAGCTGTTTTTT
CDR3 protein: CASSHPGMNTGELFF

D gene: TRBD1
clone size: few
V gene: TRBV30
J gene: TRBJ2-7
CDR3 DNA: TGTGCCCGGAAGGGGACAGGGGGCTACGAGCAGTACTTC
CDR3 protein: CARKGTGGYEQYF

D gene: TRBD2
clone size: few
V gene: TRBV30
J gene: TRBJ2-7
CDR3 DNA: TGTGCCTGGAGTGTACGGGGAGGGAACTACGAGCAGTACTTC
CDR3 protein: CAWSVRGGNYEQYF

D gene: .
clone size: .
V gene: TRBV18
J gene: TRBJ1-5
CDR3 DNA: TGTGCCAGCTCATCATACAGGGATCAGCCCCAGCATTTT
CDR3 protein: CASSSYRDQPQHF

D gene: .
clone size: .
V gene: TRBV10-3
J gene: TRBJ2-5
CDR3 DNA: TGTGCCATCAGTGATTCTTTGGGCAGGGCACAAGAGACCCAGTACTTC
CDR3 protein: CAISDSLGRAQETQYF

D gene: TRBD2
clone size: few
V gene: TRBV9
J gene: TRBJ2-3
CDR3 DNA: TGTGCCAGCAGCGTAGAGACAGGGACGGCGGGAGGGCGCACAGATACGCAGTATTTT
CDR3 protein: CASSVETGTAGGRTDTQYF

D gene: TRBD1
clone size: .
V gene: TRBV2
J gene: TRBJ1-2
CDR3 DNA: TGTGCCAGCAGTGAAGGGACAGGCGGCTACACCTTC
CDR3 protein: CASSEGTGGYTF

D gene: TRBD2
clone size: .
V gene: TRBV25-1
J gene: TRBJ2-5
CDR3 DNA: TGTGCCAGCAGTGCCCTGGGGGGGTGGGAGACCCAGTACTTC
CDR3 protein: CASSALGGWETQYF

D gene: .
clone size: .
V gene: TRBV14
J gene: TRBJ2-7
CDR3 DNA: TGTGCCAGCAGCCCCGGTTCCTACGAGCAGTACTTC
CDR3 protein: CASSPGSYEQYF

D gene: .
clone size: .
V gene: TRBV30
J gene: TRBJ2-5
CDR3 DNA: TGTGCCTGGAGTGGGGGAGGAGAGACCCAGTACTTC
CDR3 protein: CAWSGGGETQYF

D gene: .
clone size: few
V gene: TRBV28
J gene: TRBJ2-3
CDR3 DNA: TGTGCCAGCAGTTTTCGCCTCCAGGGGTCAGATACGCAGTATTTT
CDR3 protein: CASSFRLQGSDTQYF

D gene: TRBD1
clone size: few
V gene: TRBV7-9
J gene: TRBJ2-1
CDR3 DNA: TGTGCCAGCAGCGTACCGGACAGGGTTAGGCATGAGCAGTTCTTC
CDR3 protein: CASSVPDRVRHEQFF

D gene: TRBD2
clone size: .
V gene: TRBV4-1
J gene: TRBJ2-7
CDR3 DNA: TGCGCCAGCACCCTCAGGGAGGGAGGATCCTACGAGCAGTACTTC
CDR3 protein: CASTLREGGSYEQYF

D gene: .
clone size: few
V gene: TRBV7-8
J gene: TRBJ2-1
CDR3 DNA: TGTGCCAGCCAAAGGGGCGTCAACAATGAGCAGTTCTTC
CDR3 protein: CASQRGVNNEQFF

D gene: TRBD1
clone size: few
V gene: TRBV7-3
J gene: TRBJ2-5
CDR3 DNA: TGTGCCAGCAGCGTTACAGGGGGCCAAGAGACCCAGTACTTC
CDR3 protein: CASSVTGGQETQYF

D gene: TRBD1
clone size: few
V gene: TRBV30
J gene: TRBJ1-1
CDR3 DNA: TGTGCCTGGAGAGGACAGGGGCTCTCTGGCACTGAAGCTTTCTTT
CDR3 protein: CAWRGQGLSGTEAFF

D gene: TRBD2
clone size: .
V gene: TRBV5-4
J gene: TRBJ2-3
CDR3 DNA: TGTGCCAGCAGCGCCGGACTAGCGGGAGAAGGTGATACGCAGTATTTT
CDR3 protein: CASSAGLAGEGDTQYF

D gene: .
clone size: few
V gene: TRBV11-2
J gene: TRBJ2-1
CDR3 DNA: TGTGCCAGCAGCTTAATCCAGGGGAGAGACAATGAGCAGTTCTTC
CDR3 protein: CASSLIQGRDNEQFF

D gene: .
clone size: .
V gene: TRBV7-9
J gene: TRBJ2-7
CDR3 DNA: TGTGCCAGCACCCTGCCGGGAGTCAGCGAGCAGTACTTC
CDR3 protein: CASTLPGVSEQYF

D gene: .
clone size: few
V gene: TRBV29-1
J gene: TRBJ2-7
CDR3 DNA: TGCAGCGTTGTGGCACAGGCCGGATACTACGAGCAGTACTTC
CDR3 protein: CSVVAQAGYYEQYF

D gene: TRBD1
clone size: .
V gene: TRBV5-1
J gene: TRBJ2-5
CDR3 DNA: TGCGCCAGCAGCATAGGACAGGGAGAGACCCAGTACTTC
CDR3 protein: CASSIGQGETQYF

D gene: .
clone size: few
V gene: TRBV28
J gene: TRBJ2-7
CDR3 DNA: TGTGCCAGCAGGCGAGCAGGGGTCGAGCAGTACTTC
CDR3 protein: CASRRAGVEQYF

D gene: .
clone size: few
V gene: TRBV10-3
J gene: TRBJ2-7
CDR3 DNA: TGTGCCATCAGTGAGTCGCGGTTGTACGAGCAGTACTTC
CDR3 protein: CAISESRLYEQYF

D gene: .
clone size: .
V gene: TRBV18
J gene: TRBJ2-3
CDR3 DNA: TGTGCCAGCTCACGCGCTAGCGTGAGCACAGATACGCAGTATTTT
CDR3 protein: CASSRASVSTDTQYF

D gene: TRBD1
clone size: few
V gene: TRBV4-1
J gene: TRBJ2-2
CDR3 DNA: TGCGCCAGCAGCCAAGGACAGGGGAAAGTCGGGGAGCTGTTTTTT
CDR3 protein: CASSQGQGKVGELFF

D gene: .
clone size: few
V gene: TRBV28
J gene: TRBJ2-1
CDR3 DNA: TGTGCCAGCAGTTTACGTGACTCATTCGTCAATGAGCAGTTCTTC
CDR3 protein: CASSLRDSFVNEQFF

D gene: TRBD1
clone size: .
V gene: TRBV19
J gene: TRBJ2-7
CDR3 DNA: TGTGCCAGTAGTAGGCGGACAGGCTCCTACGAGCAGTACTTC
CDR3 protein: CASSRRTGSYEQYF

D gene: TRBD2
clone size: few
V gene: TRBV5-4
J gene: TRBJ2-3
CDR3 DNA: TGTGCCAGCAGCTTCCGGGCGGGGGCAGATACGCAGTATTTT
CDR3 protein: CASSFRAGADTQYF

D gene: .
clone size: .
V gene: TRBV5-4
J gene: TRBJ1-2
CDR3 DNA: TGTGCCAGCAGCTTGGGCAGGGAAGGGTATGGCTACACCTTC
CDR3 protein: CASSLGREGYGYTF

D gene: .
clone size: .
V gene: TRBV7-2
J gene: TRBJ2-5
CDR3 DNA: TGTGCCAGCAGCTTAGGAGGGTGGGGAGAGACCCAGTACTTC
CDR3 protein: CASSLGGWGETQYF

D gene: .
clone size: .
V gene: TRBV19
J gene: TRBJ2-3
CDR3 DNA: TGTGCCAGTAGTAGAAGCGGGCGATCCACAGATACGCAGTATTTT
CDR3 protein: CASSRSGRSTDTQYF